The T cell receptor beta chain under discussion was sequenced for a study of blood T cell repertoires in COVID-19. Participants' reported clinical history set cohort assignment. In the original processing: Estimation of nucleated cell counts relied on the amplification of reference gene primers. TCRdb's copy holds only in-frame clones and misses some; the assay was immunoSEQ multiplex PCR. V and J calls and clone size are given by that table; D and trimming were obtained from the DNA. This table has 150,000 to 200,000 clones, approximately 88% appearing once. Trimming removed 6 bases at V and 0 bases at J, with 14 bases between. The CDR3 extends over 15 amino acids. Germline V gives CDR1 KGHSH, CDR2 LQKENI.

J is TRBJ1-2 and V is TRBV18; D gene uncertain. The origin of this receptor is a woman aged 18-29 years who had recovered from COVID-19. Input material: PBMCs or T cells enriched from blood (not recorded which). In DNA form, the CDR3 reads TGTGCCAGCTCCACTGTCGGAGGGACTAACTATGGCTACACCTTC. This codes for CASSTVGGTNYGYTF.